The 21 T cell receptor beta chains below were found in one sample sequenced in a study of human T cells and chemical hapten exposure. TCRdb fed the RACE reads into MiXCR, producing one record per CDR3 protein. The data show approximately 80,000 distinct CDR3 sequences, 7.5% to 9.5% seen once. Sample time point: patch test 1, 2 weeks after DPC sensitization. Treatment in this sample: therapeutic diphenylcyclopropenone sensitization with weekly scalp DPC. Sequencing was performed on whole blood, taken in connection with sensitization to the hapten diphenylcyclopropenone (DPC). The receptors shown here come from a woman under 40 with alopecia areata. Some clones in this sample may be carry-over from other donors' samples.

This clonotype has just a few counts. J is TRBJ1-1 and V is TRBV5-1, with a tentative D call TRBD1 (5 bases). The germline gives CDR1 SGHRS, CDR2 YFSETQ. The germline V and J ends were trimmed by 4 bases and 1 base, with 11 bases remaining between them. The CDR3 is 14 residues long. DNA for the CDR3: TGCGCCAGCAGCCCAAGACAGTCGAACACTGAAGCTTTCTTT. It specifies CASSPRQSNTEAFF.

Many counts were recorded for this clonotype. The chain has TRBV5-5 and TRBJ2-4; perhaps TRBD1 as D (5 bases). Trimming shortened V by 0 bases and J by 6 bases, and 10 bases separated the two germline ends. This CDR3 is built from 14 residues. Looked up from germline, CDR1 is SGHKS and CDR2 is YYEKEE (reference sequence). The CDR3 nucleotides are TGTGCCAGCAGCTTGGAGTGGGGCTCAAACATTCAGTACTTC. Translating it yields CASSLEWGSNIQYF.

The V and J genes are TRBV23-1 and TRBJ2-3, with D unresolved. TRBV23-1 is given ORF status, its function remaining uncertain. The CDR3 covers 18 residues. V dropped 6 bases and J dropped 2 bases, with 24 bases sitting between them. As DNA, the CDR3 is TGCGCCAGCAGCCACCTCGACGTAGGGTCTCTTAACACAGATACGCAGTATTTT. It specifies CASSHLDVGSLNTDTQYF.

This clonotype was observed many times. V and J are TRBV2 and TRBJ2-7, with D maybe TRBD2 (7 bases). Germline V lookup: CDR1 SNHLY, CDR2 FYNNEI. The CDR3 covers 15 residues. V shed 1 base and J shed 1 base, with 11 bases lying between them. CDR3 DNA: TGTGCCAGCAGTGAAGAGGGGGGGGGTTCCTACGAGCAGTACTTC. Encoded protein: CASSEEGGGSYEQYF.

This clonotype was counted ten times or more. The chain employs TRBV6-6 and TRBJ2-1, with D perhaps TRBD1 or TRBD2 (5 bases each). Per the germline V gene, CDR1 is MNHNY and CDR2 is SVGAGI (reference sequence). V lost 9 bases to trimming and J lost 3 bases, with 15 bases between them. This CDR3 has 14 amino acids. Here the CDR3 reads CARTGTAFYNEQFF. For the CDR3, the DNA is TGTGCCAGAACCGGGACCGCATTCTACAATGAGCAGTTCTTC.

This clonotype was counted at least ten times. The chain links TRBV20-1 to TRBJ2-1, with D unresolved. V was shortened by 4 bases and J by 5 bases, with 12 bases between the two germline ends. Per the germline V gene, CDR1 is DFQATT and CDR2 is SNEGSKA (reference sequence). This CDR3 is 13 amino acids long. CDR3 nucleotides: TGCAGTGCTAACCCAGGCCCGGACAATGAGCAGTTCTTC. Translation: CSANPGPDNEQFF.

The rearrangement uses TRBV6-5 and TRBJ2-7, with a possible D match to TRBD1 (6 bases). Germline assignment: CDR1 MNHEY and CDR2 SVGAGI. V was cut by 0 bases and J by 2 bases, with 14 bases left in between. The CDR3 covers 16 residues. The CDR3 region is CASSYSVVGATYEQYF. Here the CDR3 DNA reads TGTGCCAGCAGTTACTCGGTTGTGGGGGCCACCTACGAGCAGTACTTC.

This clonotype was detected ten times or more. The chain couples TRBV3-1 to TRBJ1-2; no clear D. Germline CDR1 reads LGHDT; CDR2 reads YNNKEL (reference sequence). CDR3 length: 15 amino acids. V lost 1 base and J 1 base, leaving 10 bases between the germline ends. The CDR3 protein is CASSQVRTLNYGYTF. CDR3 bases: TGTGCCAGCAGCCAAGTCAGGACCCTTAACTATGGCTACACCTTC.

This clonotype was found a few times. J is TRBJ1-2 and V is TRBV19; possibly TRBD1 for D (5 bases). Between the trimmed V and J ends, which lost 9 bases and 2 bases, there was a span of 13 bases. Germline V CDR1 and CDR2: LNHDA, SQIVND (reference sequence). CDR3 length equals 13 residues. The CDR3: CASKGQTNYGYTF. CDR3 sequence (DNA): TGTGCCAGCAAGGGGCAGACCAACTATGGCTACACCTTC.

The chain employs TRBV20-1 and TRBJ1-1; D gene ambiguous. Per germline, CDR1 DFQATT and CDR2 SNEGSKA (reference sequence). The CDR3 extends over 12 amino acids. Trimming removed 8 bases from V and 1 base from J, with 11 bases in between. In DNA, the CDR3 is TGCAGTCAGAGGACGGGGAACACTGAAGCTTTCTTT. It codes for CSQRTGNTEAFF.

This clonotype was seen at least ten times. This chain links TRBV20-1 with TRBJ1-3; no definite D call. Germline lookup yields CDR1 DFQATT and CDR2 SNEGSKA (reference sequence). The CDR3 covers 13 residues. Trimming pared 5 bases from V and 2 bases from J, leaving 10 bases between. This CDR3 is CSAEDETGNTIYF. In DNA, the CDR3 is TGCAGTGCTGAGGACGAGACTGGAAACACCATATATTTT.

This sequence joins TRBV5-1 and TRBJ1-2; D is unresolved. This CDR3 comprises 13 residues. Trimming took off 4 bases at V and 4 bases at J, with 11 bases between the two ends. Germline lookup yields CDR1 SGHRS and CDR2 YFSETQ. The CDR3 is CASSPNDIYGYTF. The CDR3 coding sequence is TGCGCCAGCAGCCCAAACGACATCTATGGCTACACCTTC.

This clonotype has at least ten counts. The chain recombines TRBV5-4 with TRBJ1-1; 9 nucleotides line up with TRBD1. The CDR3 runs 20 residues. In germline, CDR1 is SGHNT, CDR2 YYREEE (reference sequence). After removal of 1 base from V and 2 bases from J, the junction contained 18 bases not matched to a gene. DNA of the CDR3: TGTGCCAGCAGCTTGCATATTTTGGGATTTGGGACAGGGTCTAACACTGAAGCTTTCTTT. It is translated as CASSLHILGFGTGSNTEAFF.

The chain combines TRBV20-1 with TRBJ2-5; D is unclear. The CDR3 is 14 amino acids. The V end was cut by 6 bases, the J end by 2 bases, with 16 bases between. CDR1 and CDR2 (germline): DFQATT, SNEGSKA (reference sequence). CDR3 bases: TGCAGTGCCAGAACCCTGACAAAGCAAGAGACCCAGTACTTC. Its protein product is CSARTLTKQETQYF.

The rearrangement uses TRBV2 and TRBJ2-6; D unresolved. The CDR3 contains 14 residues. Per the germline V gene, CDR1 is SNHLY and CDR2 is FYNNEI. Trimming removed 4 bases at V and 0 bases at J, with 4 bases between. CDR3 sequence: CASSARSGANVLTF. CDR3 DNA sequence: TGTGCCAGCAGTGCGCGCTCTGGGGCCAACGTCCTGACTTTC.

This clonotype has a count of ten or more. V and J are TRBV7-2 and TRBJ1-5, with TRBD1 matching 7 bases. Germline-derived CDR1 and CDR2 are SGHTA and FQGNSA. This CDR3 has 15 residues. V lost 5 bases, J lost 0 bases, and 4 bases stayed unmatched. CDR3 bases: TGTGCCAGCAGCCGGGGGACAGCTAGCAATCAGCCCCAGCATTTT. This encodes CASSRGTASNQPQHF.

This clonotype has only a few counts. J is TRBJ1-2 and V is TRBV7-9; D is ambiguous. V was pared by 1 base and J by 2 bases, with 11 bases between. The CDR3 has 15 amino acids. Germline V lookup: CDR1 SEHNR, CDR2 FQNEAQ (reference sequence). The CDR3 loop reads CASSLEWVANYGYTF. Here the CDR3 DNA reads TGTGCCAGCAGCTTAGAGTGGGTAGCGAACTATGGCTACACCTTC.

This clonotype was seen many times. This chain links TRBV10-3 with TRBJ2-5, with TRBD1 matching over 7 bases. The CDR3 runs 16 residues. Germline CDR1 is ENHRY and CDR2 is SYGVKD. The J segment lost 2 bases and the V segment lost 0 bases, leaving 6 bases of the junction unmatched. The CDR3 sequence is CAISESTGQSQETQYF. CDR3 DNA: TGTGCCATCAGTGAGTCGACGGGACAGTCTCAAGAGACCCAGTACTTC.

The chain recombines TRBV7-9 with TRBJ2-3; 8 bases align to TRBD2. This CDR3 contains 18 residues. The V gene end was trimmed by 5 bases and the J gene end by 6 bases; junction bases not matched to a gene: 19. Germline V CDR1 and CDR2: SEHNR, FQNEAQ (reference sequence). The CDR3 spells CASSRSLGLVGAMDTQYF. The CDR3 nucleotides read TGTGCCAGCAGCCGTAGCCTGGGACTAGTGGGGGCTATGGATACGCAGTATTTT.

This chain connects TRBV27 to TRBJ1-5, with D maybe TRBD1 (5 bases). This CDR3 is 15 amino acids long. Germline V gene sequence: CDR1 MNHEY, CDR2 SMNVEV (reference sequence). Trimming pared 3 bases from V and 0 bases from J, leaving 9 bases between. This CDR3 reads CASSFQGGSNQPQHF. CDR3 DNA sequence: TGTGCCAGCAGTTTCCAGGGCGGTAGCAATCAGCCCCAGCATTTT.

This clonotype was seen a handful of times. The chain links TRBV7-9 to TRBJ2-3, with D uncertain. The CDR3 sequence is 15 residues long. V lost 1 base to trimming and J lost 4 bases, with 12 bases between them. The germline CDR1 and CDR2 sequences are SEHNR and FQNEAQ (reference sequence). CDR3 DNA sequence: TGTGCCAGCAGCTTAGGCGGCCCCCAAGCAGATACGCAGTATTTT. It is translated as CASSLGGPQADTQYF.